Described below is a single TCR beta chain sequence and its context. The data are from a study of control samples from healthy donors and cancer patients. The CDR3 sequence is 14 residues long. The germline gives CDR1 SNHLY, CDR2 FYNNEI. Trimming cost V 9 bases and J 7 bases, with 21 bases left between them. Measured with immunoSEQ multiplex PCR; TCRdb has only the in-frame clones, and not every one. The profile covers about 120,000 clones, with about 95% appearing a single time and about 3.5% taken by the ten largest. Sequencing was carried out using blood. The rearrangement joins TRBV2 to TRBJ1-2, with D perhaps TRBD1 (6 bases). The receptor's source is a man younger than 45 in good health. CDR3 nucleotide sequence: TGTGCCAGGCGGGGGGGGCGCGAATCGGGTGGCTACACCTTC. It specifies CARRGGRESGGYTF.